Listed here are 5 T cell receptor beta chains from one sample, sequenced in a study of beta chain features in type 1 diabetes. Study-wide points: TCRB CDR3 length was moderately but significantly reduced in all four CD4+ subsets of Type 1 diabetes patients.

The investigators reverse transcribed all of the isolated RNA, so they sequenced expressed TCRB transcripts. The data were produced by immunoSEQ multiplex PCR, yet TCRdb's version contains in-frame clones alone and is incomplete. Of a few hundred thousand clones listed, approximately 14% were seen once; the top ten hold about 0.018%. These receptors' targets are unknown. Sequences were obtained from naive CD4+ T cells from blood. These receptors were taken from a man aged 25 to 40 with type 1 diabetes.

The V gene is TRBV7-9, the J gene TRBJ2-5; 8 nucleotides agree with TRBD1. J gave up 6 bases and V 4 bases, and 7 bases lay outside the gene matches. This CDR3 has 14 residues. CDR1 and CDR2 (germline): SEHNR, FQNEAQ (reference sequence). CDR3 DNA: TGTGCCAGCAGCTACGGACAGGGAGTCAAGACCCAGTACTTC. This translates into CASSYGQGVKTQYF. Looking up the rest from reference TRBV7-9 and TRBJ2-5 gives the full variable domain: DTGVSQNPRHKITKRGQNVTFRCDPISEHNRLYWYRQTLGQGPEFLTYFQNEAQLEKSRLLSDRFSAERPKGSFSTLEIQRTEQGDSAMYLCASSYGQGVKTQYFGPGTRLLVL.

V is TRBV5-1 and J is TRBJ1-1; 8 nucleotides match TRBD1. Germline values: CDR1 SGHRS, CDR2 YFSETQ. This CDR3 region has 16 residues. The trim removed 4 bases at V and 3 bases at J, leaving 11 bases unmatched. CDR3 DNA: TGCGCCAGCAGCCACTCAGGACAGGGTTTGGACACTGAAGCTTTCTTT. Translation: CASSHSGQGLDTEAFF.

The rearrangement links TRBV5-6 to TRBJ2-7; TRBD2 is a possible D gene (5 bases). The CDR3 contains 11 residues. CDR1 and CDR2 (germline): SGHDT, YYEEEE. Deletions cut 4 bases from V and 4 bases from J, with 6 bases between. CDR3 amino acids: CASSREYEQYF. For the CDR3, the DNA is TGTGCCAGCAGCCGGGAATACGAGCAGTACTTC.

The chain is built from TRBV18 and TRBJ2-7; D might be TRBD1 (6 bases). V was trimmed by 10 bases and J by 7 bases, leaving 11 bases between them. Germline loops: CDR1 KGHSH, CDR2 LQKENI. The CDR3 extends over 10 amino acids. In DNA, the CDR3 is TGTGCCACATCAAGGGGGGAGCAGTACTTC. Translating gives CATSRGEQYF.

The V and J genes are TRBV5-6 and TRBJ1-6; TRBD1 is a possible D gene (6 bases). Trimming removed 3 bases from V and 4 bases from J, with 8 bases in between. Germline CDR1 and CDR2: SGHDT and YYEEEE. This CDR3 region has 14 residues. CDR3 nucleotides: TGTGCCAGCAGCTCACAGGGATATAATTCACCCCTCCACTTT. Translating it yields CASSSQGYNSPLHF.